Sequencing of this T cell receptor (beta chain) was carried out in a study of blood T cell repertoires in COVID-19. Turning to the study itself: Acute and convalescent COVID-19 specimens originated in the United States, Italy and Spain. From T cells, B-cell-depleted T cells, or PBMCs came the material, which was cDNA or gDNA.

This clone has a handful of counts. As handled by the study authors: Amplification of reference gene primers was used by the study to estimate nucleated cell counts. The assay was immunoSEQ multiplex PCR, and TCRdb's table has in-frame clones only and misses some. The V and J calls and the clone size are those of that table, but D and trimming were determined from the DNA. This sample has around 140,000 clones, with roughly 76% found just once. Germline V gene lookup returns CDR1 SGHTA and CDR2 FQGNSA. This CDR3 comprises 15 residues. The trim removed 5 bases at V and 7 bases at J, leaving 7 bases unmatched.

Sequenced material: peripheral blood. This clonotype was obtained from a woman aged 50 to 60 with active or convalescent COVID-19. This sequence joins TRBV7-2 and TRBJ2-2; 10 bases are a match to TRBD1. As DNA, the CDR3 is TGTGCCAGCAGCCTGGGACAGGGGAGACACGGGGAGCTGTTTTTT. Translated: CASSLGQGRHGELFF.